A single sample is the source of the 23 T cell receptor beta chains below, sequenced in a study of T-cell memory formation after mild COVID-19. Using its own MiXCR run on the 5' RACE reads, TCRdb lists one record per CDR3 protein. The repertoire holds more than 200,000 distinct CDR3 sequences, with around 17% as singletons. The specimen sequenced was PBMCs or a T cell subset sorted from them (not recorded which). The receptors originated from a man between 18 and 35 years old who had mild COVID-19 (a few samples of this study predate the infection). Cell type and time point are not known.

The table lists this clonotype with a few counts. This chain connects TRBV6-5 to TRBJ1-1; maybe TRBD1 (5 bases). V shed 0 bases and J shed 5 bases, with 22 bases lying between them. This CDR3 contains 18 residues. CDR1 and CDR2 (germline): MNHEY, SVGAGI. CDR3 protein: CASSYSTSLGGGGTEAFF. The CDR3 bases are TGTGCCAGCAGTTACTCGACAAGCCTCGGGGGAGGCGGGACTGAAGCTTTCTTT.

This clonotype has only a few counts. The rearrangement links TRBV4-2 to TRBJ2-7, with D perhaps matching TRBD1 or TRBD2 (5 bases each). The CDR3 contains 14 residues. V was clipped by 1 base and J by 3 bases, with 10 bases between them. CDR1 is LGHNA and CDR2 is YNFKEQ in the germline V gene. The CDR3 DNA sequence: TGTGCCAGCAGCCAAGGAGGGGACGGCTACGAGCAGTACTTC. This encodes CASSQGGDGYEQYF.

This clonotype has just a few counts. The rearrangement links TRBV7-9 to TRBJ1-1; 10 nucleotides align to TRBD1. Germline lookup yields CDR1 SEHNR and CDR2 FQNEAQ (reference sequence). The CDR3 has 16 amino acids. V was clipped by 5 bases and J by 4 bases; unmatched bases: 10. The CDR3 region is CASSLSRDRGGTEAFF. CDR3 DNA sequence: TGTGCCAGCAGCCTGAGCCGGGACAGGGGAGGCACTGAAGCTTTCTTT.

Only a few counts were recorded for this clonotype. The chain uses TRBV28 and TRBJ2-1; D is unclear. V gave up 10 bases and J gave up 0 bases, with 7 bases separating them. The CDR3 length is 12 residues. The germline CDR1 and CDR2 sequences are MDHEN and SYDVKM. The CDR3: CAISLSYNEQFF. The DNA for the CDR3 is TGTGCCATTTCCCTCTCCTACAATGAGCAGTTCTTC.

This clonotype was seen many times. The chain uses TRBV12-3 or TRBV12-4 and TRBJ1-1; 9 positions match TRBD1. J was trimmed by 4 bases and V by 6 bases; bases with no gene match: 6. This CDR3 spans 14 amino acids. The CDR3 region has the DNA TGTGCCAGCAGGTCACAGGGGGCGCCCACTGAAGCTTTCTTT. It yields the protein CASRSQGAPTEAFF.

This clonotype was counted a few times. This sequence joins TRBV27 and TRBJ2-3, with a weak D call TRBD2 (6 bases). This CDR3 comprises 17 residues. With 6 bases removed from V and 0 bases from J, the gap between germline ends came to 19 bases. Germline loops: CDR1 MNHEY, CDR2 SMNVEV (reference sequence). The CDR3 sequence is CASSPLWRARSTDTQYF. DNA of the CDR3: TGTGCCAGCAGCCCACTGTGGAGGGCTAGAAGCACAGATACGCAGTATTTT.

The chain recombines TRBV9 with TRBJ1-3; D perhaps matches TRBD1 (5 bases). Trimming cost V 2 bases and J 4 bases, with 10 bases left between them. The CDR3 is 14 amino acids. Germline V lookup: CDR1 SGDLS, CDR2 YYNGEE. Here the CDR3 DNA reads TGTGCCAGCAGCGTCCAGGGTCCAGGAAACACCATATATTTT. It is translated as CASSVQGPGNTIYF.

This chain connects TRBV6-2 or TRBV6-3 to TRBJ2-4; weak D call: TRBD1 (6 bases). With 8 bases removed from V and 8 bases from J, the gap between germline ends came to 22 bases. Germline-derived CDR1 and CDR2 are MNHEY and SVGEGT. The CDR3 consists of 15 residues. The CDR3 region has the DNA TGTGCCAGCGACTTACGTGGACAGTCCACGGACATTCAGTACTTC. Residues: CASDLRGQSTDIQYF.

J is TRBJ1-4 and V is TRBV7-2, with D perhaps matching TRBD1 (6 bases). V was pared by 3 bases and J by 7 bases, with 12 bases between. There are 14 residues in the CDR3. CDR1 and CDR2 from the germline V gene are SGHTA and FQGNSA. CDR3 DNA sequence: TGTGCCAGCAGCTTTAGTCGACAGGTTGAAAAACTGTTTTTT. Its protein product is CASSFSRQVEKLFF.

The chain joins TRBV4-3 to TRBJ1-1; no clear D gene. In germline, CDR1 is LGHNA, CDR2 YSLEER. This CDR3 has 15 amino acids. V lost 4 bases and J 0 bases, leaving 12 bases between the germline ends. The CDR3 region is CASSRLREMNTEAFF. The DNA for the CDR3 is TGCGCCAGCAGCCGCTTGCGGGAGATGAACACTGAAGCTTTCTTT.

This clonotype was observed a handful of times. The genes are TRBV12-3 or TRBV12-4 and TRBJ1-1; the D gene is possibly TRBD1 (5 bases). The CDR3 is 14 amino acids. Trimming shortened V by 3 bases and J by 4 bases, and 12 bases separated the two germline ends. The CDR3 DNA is TGTGCCAGCAGTTTTGGGGGGAGTGTCACTGAAGCTTTCTTT. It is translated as CASSFGGSVTEAFF.

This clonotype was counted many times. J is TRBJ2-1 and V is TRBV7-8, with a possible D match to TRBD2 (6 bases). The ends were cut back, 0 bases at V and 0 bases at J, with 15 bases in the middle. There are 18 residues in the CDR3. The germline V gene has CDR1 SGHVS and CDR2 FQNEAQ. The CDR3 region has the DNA TGTGCCAGCAGCTTAGCATCGCAGCGGGCGAGCTCCTACAATGAGCAGTTCTTC. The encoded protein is CASSLASQRASSYNEQFF.

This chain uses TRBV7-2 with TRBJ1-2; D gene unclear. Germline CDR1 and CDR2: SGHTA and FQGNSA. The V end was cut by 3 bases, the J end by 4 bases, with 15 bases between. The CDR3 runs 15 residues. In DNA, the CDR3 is TGTGCCAGCAGCTTGTTGGTATCGGCGAGCTATGGCTACACCTTC. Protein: CASSLLVSASYGYTF.

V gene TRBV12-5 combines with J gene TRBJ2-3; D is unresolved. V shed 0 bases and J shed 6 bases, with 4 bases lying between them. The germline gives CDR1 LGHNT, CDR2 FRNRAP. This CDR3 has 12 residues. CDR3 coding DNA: TGTGCTAGTGGTTTGGTACCGGATACGCAGTATTTT. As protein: CASGLVPDTQYF.

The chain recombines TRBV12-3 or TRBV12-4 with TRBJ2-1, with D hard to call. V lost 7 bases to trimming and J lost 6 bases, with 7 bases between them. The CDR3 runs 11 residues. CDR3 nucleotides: TGTGCCAGCACCAGGAGCAATGAGCAGTTCTTC. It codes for CASTRSNEQFF.

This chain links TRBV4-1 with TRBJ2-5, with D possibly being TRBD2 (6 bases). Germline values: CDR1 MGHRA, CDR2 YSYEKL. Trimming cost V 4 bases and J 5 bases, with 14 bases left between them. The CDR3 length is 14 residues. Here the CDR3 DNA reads TGCGCCAGCAGCCGCAGGAGGGGAGTGGAGACCCAGTACTTC. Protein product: CASSRRRGVETQYF.

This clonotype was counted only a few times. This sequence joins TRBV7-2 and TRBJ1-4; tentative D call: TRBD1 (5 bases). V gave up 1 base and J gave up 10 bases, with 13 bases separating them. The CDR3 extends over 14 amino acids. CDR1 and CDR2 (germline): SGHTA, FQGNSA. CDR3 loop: CASSLVTRGGKLFF. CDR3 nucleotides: TGTGCCAGCAGCTTAGTAACGAGGGGAGGAAAACTGTTTTTT.

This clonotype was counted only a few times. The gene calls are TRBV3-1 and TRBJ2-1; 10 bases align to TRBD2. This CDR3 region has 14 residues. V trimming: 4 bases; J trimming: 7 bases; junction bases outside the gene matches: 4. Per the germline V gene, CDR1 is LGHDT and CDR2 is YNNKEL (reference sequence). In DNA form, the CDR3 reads TGTGCCAGCAGCCTAGCGGGGGGACAAAATGAGCAGTTCTTC. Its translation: CASSLAGGQNEQFF.

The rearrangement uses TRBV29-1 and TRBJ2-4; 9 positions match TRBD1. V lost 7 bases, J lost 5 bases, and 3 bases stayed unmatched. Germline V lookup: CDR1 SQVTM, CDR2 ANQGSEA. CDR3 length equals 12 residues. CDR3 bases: TGCAGCGCGGGACAGGGACAAAACATTCAGTACTTC. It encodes CSAGQGQNIQYF.

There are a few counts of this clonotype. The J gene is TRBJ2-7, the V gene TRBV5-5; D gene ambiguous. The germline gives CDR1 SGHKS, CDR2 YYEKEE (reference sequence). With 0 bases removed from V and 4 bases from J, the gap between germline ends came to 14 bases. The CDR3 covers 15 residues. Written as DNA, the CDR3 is TGTGCCAGCAGCTTGGTGGCCACTGGGGTTTACGAGCAGTACTTC. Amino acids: CASSLVATGVYEQYF.

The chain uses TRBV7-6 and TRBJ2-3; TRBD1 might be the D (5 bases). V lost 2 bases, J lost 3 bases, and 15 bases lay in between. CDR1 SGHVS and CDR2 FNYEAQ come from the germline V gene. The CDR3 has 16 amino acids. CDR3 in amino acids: CASSLFKGLGTDTQYF. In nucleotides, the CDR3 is TGTGCCAGCAGCTTATTCAAGGGGCTTGGGACAGATACGCAGTATTTT.

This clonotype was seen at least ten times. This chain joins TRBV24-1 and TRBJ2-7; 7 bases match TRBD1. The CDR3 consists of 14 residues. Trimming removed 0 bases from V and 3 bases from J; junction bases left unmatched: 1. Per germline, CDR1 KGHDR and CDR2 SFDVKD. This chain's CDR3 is CATSDLRTGYEQYV. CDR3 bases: TGTGCCACCAGTGATTTGAGGACAGGCTACGAGCAGTACGTC.

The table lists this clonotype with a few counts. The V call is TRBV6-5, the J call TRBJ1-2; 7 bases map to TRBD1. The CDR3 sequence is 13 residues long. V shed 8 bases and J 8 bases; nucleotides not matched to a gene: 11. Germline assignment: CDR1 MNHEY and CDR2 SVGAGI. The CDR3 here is CASRGQTIRGYTF. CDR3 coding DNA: TGTGCCAGCCGGGGACAGACTATCCGCGGCTACACCTTC.